The rows below give T cell receptor beta chains drawn from one sample of a study of HIV-infected patients and healthy controls. TCRdb reprocessed the 5' RACE reads with MiXCR, giving one entry per CDR3 protein. The table has some 6,600 distinct CDR3 sequences, 7.5% to 10% seen once. The source material was blood, sampled during antiretroviral therapy. The receptors originated from an adult with HIV infection. Both conserved end residues are part of each CDR3. The D gene is left open where the match is weak. Clone size is shown for a subset of rows, as once, few, many or a class of expanded clone.

clone size	V gene	J gene	D gene	CDR3 protein	CDR3 DNA
many	TRBV20-1	TRBJ1-2	NA	CSASRTDYGYTF	TGCAGTGCTTCGCGGACAGACTATGGCTACACCTTC
medium-sized	TRBV4-1	TRBJ1-5	NA	CASSQEAGPQPQHF	TGCGCCAGCAGCCAAGAGGCTGGACCTCAGCCCCAGCATTTT
many	TRBV3-1	TRBJ2-3	NA	CASSRFQGSTDTQYF	TGTGCCAGCAGCCGGTTCCAGGGTAGCACAGATACGCAGTATTTT
medium-sized	TRBV25-1	TRBJ1-1	NA	CASSDSQLGGYTEAFF	TGTGCCAGCAGTGATTCACAATTGGGGGGATACACTGAAGCTTTCTTT
NA	TRBV15	TRBJ1-2	TRBD1	CATSWGQESYGYTF	TGTGCCACCAGTTGGGGACAGGAGAGCTATGGCTACACCTTC
medium-sized	TRBV28	TRBJ1-5	NA	CASSFGGPGNQPQHF	TGTGCCAGCAGTTTTGGGGGGCCGGGCAATCAGCCCCAGCATTTT
medium-sized	TRBV4-3	TRBJ2-1	TRBD1	CASSQDGTGTGSVNEQFF	TGCGCCAGCAGCCAAGATGGTACCGGGACAGGGAGTGTCAATGAGCAGTTCTTC
NA	TRBV28	TRBJ1-2	NA	CASSSSGVGYGYTF	TGTGCCAGCAGTTCCTCAGGGGTGGGATATGGCTACACCTTC
many	TRBV7-2	TRBJ1-3	NA	CASSLEDGTGNTIYF	TGTGCCAGCAGCTTGGAGGACGGTACTGGAAACACCATATATTTT
few	TRBV7-3	TRBJ2-7	NA	CASSPSSAGLHEQYF	TGTGCCAGCAGCCCGTCGTCGGCGGGGCTGCACGAGCAGTACTTC
NA	TRBV2	TRBJ2-3	NA	CASRASANPADTQYF	TGTGCCAGCAGGGCTAGCGCAAACCCTGCGGATACGCAGTATTTT
NA	TRBV2	TRBJ2-7	TRBD2	CASKPSGSKAVGYEQYF	TGTGCCAGCAAACCTAGCGGGAGTAAGGCGGTGGGCTACGAGCAGTACTTC
NA	TRBV5-1	TRBJ2-5	NA	CASSRWGLPQETQYF	TGCGCCAGCAGCCGATGGGGACTGCCGCAAGAGACCCAGTACTTC
medium-sized	TRBV9	TRBJ2-1	TRBD2	CASSVDAGANEQFF	TGTGCCAGCAGCGTAGACGCGGGAGCGAATGAGCAGTTCTTC
NA	TRBV5-1	TRBJ1-5	NA	CASSLEGPQPQHF	TGCGCCAGCAGCTTGGAGGGGCCCCAGCCCCAGCATTTT
medium-sized	TRBV28	TRBJ2-7	NA	CASAQGSYEQYF	TGTGCCAGCGCCCAGGGATCCTACGAGCAGTACTTC
many	TRBV7-9	TRBJ1-5	TRBD1	CASSRSQTGQGRQPQHF	TGTGCCAGCAGCCGAAGCCAAACGGGACAGGGTCGTCAGCCCCAGCATTTT
medium-sized	TRBV4-3	TRBJ2-7	NA	CASSQDPGRPLYEQYF	TGCGCCAGCAGCCAAGATCCTGGAAGGCCCCTTTACGAGCAGTACTTC
many	TRBV7-9	TRBJ2-1	NA	CASSFYGGPLHEQFF	TGTGCCAGCAGCTTCTACGGGGGACCACTCCATGAGCAGTTCTTC
NA	TRBV27	TRBJ1-2	TRBD1	CASSSGQGLNYGYTF	TGTGCCAGCAGTTCCGGACAGGGGCTTAACTATGGCTACACCTTC
NA	TRBV10-2	TRBJ2-7	NA	CASSGQSFYEQYF	TGCGCCAGCAGCGGACAGAGCTTCTACGAGCAGTACTTC
NA	TRBV5-1	TRBJ1-1	TRBD1	CASSLSGTENTEAFF	TGCGCCAGCAGCTTGTCTGGGACAGAGAACACTGAAGCTTTCTTT
medium-sized	TRBV2	TRBJ1-3	NA	CASSEGGGSGNTIYF	TGTGCCAGCAGTGAAGGGGGGGGGTCCGGAAACACCATATATTTT
medium-sized	TRBV20-1	TRBJ2-2	NA	CSARGAETNTGELFF	TGCAGTGCGAGAGGGGCGGAAACGAACACCGGGGAGCTGTTTTTT
many	TRBV4-1	TRBJ1-1	NA	CASSHLPGQTNTEAFF	TGCGCCAGCAGCCATTTACCAGGACAGACGAACACTGAAGCTTTCTTT
many	TRBV6-2/TRBV6-3	TRBJ1-1	NA	CASRQMIREGAFF	TGTGCCAGCAGGCAGATGATCAGGGAAGGAGCTTTCTTT
many	TRBV5-1	TRBJ1-1	NA	CASRWAGNTEAFF	TGCGCCAGCAGGTGGGCAGGGAACACTGAAGCTTTCTTT
NA	TRBV9	TRBJ1-5	NA	CASSVGQSNQPQHF	TGTGCCAGCAGCGTAGGACAAAGCAATCAGCCCCAGCATTTT
many	TRBV28	TRBJ1-5	NA	CASRAGVGSNQPQHF	TGTGCCAGCAGGGCAGGGGTAGGGAGCAATCAGCCCCAGCATTTT
NA	TRBV6-6	TRBJ1-3	NA	CASGTGTLENTIYF	TGTGCCAGCGGTACCGGGACACTTGAAAACACCATATATTTT
NA	TRBV7-9	TRBJ1-2	NA	CASSPAGFAYGYTF	TGTGCCAGCAGCCCGGCGGGGTTCGCCTATGGCTACACCTTC
many	TRBV10-3	TRBJ2-7	TRBD1	CAISEPGTGGLEQYF	TGTGCCATCAGTGAGCCCGGGACAGGGGGCCTCGAGCAGTACTTC
many	TRBV7-2	TRBJ2-1	NA	CASSSDLGMNEQFF	TGTGCCAGCAGCTCCGATCTGGGGATGAATGAGCAGTTCTTC
many	TRBV6-6	TRBJ1-5	NA	CASSYSRGSSNQPQHF	TGTGCCAGCAGTTACTCGAGAGGATCTAGCAATCAGCCCCAGCATTTT
many	TRBV12-3/TRBV12-4	TRBJ1-5	NA	CASRRPGSNQPQHF	TGTGCCAGCAGACGACCAGGTAGCAATCAGCCCCAGCATTTT
many	TRBV5-6	TRBJ2-1	NA	CASSLVGSYNEQFF	TGTGCCAGCAGCTTGGTGGGCTCCTACAATGAGCAGTTCTTC
medium-sized	TRBV28	TRBJ2-4	NA	CASSLQGQAKNIQYF	TGTGCCAGCAGTTTACAGGGGCAAGCCAAAAACATTCAGTACTTC